This record covers a single T cell receptor beta chain. The record originates from a study of T cells in tuberculosis. Study-wide context: IGRA-negative adolescents, IGRA-positive adolescents with latent tuberculosis and adults with active tuberculosis formed this South African cohort.

Clones were read by immunoSEQ multiplex PCR, and TCRdb kept only the in-frame ones, dropping some. Among about 7,700 clones, 85% to 95% were seen once, and the ten largest hold approximately 10%. There are 15 residues in the CDR3. Trimming removed 7 bases from V and 6 bases from J, with 19 bases in between. Germline V lookup: CDR1 LNHDA, CDR2 SQIVND (reference sequence). Each clinical donor contributed on average around 97,000 T cells from unsorted cryopreserved PBMC. The specimen sequenced was PBMCs. The TCR originated in an adult with tuberculosis. This chain uses TRBV19 with TRBJ1-5, with D unclear. The CDR3 here is CASIQTGKWGQPQHF. For the CDR3, the DNA is TGTGCCAGTATTCAGACCGGGAAGTGGGGTCAGCCCCAGCATTTT.